This T cell receptor beta chain is from a study of graft-versus-host responses after intestinal transplantation. The table lists this clone with a count of one. Its antigen is unidentified. The repertoire was sequenced with immunoSEQ multiplex PCR; TCRdb's copy has only in-frame clones and lacks some. Of tens of thousands of clones listed, around 90% were seen once; the top ten hold 2.5%. CDR3 length: 14 amino acids. Germline CDR1 and CDR2: MNHEY and SVGAGI. Trimming took 5 bases from V and 7 from J; bases not matched to a gene: 7. Study findings and constraints: There were GvH clones found in recipient marrow, and some of them appeared first in ileum or blood.

The receptor comes from a human donor who received an intestinal transplant. The chain has TRBV6-5 and TRBJ1-4, with 7 nucleotides matching TRBD1. The input for sequencing was unstimulated CD8+ T cells sorted from spleen or lymph node cells, taken before intestinal transplant. The CDR3 reads CASSDRQGGEKLFF. In nucleotides, the CDR3 is TGTGCCAGCAGTGACCGACAGGGAGGTGAAAAACTGTTTTTT.